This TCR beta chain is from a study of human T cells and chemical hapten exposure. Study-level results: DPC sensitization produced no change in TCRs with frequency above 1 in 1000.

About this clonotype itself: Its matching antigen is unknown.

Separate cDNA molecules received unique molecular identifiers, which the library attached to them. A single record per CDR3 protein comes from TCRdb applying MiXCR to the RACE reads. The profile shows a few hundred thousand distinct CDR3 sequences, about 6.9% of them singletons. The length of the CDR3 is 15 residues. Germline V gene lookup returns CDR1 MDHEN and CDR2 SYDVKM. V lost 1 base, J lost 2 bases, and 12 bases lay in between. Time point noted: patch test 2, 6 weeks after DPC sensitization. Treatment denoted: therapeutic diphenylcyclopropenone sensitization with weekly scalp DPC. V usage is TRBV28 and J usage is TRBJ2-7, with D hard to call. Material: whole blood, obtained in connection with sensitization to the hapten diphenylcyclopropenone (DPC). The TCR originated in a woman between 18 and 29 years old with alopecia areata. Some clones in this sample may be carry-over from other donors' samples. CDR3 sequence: CASSLSSTGAYEQYF. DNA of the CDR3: TGTGCCAGCAGTTTATCCTCTACTGGGGCCTACGAGCAGTACTTC. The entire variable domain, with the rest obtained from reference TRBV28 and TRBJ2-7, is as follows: DVKVTQSSRYLVKRTGEKVFLECVQDMDHENMFWYRQDPGLGLRLIYFSYDVKMKEKGDIPEGYSVSREKKERFSLILESASTNQTSMYLCASSLSSTGAYEQYFGPGTRLTVT.